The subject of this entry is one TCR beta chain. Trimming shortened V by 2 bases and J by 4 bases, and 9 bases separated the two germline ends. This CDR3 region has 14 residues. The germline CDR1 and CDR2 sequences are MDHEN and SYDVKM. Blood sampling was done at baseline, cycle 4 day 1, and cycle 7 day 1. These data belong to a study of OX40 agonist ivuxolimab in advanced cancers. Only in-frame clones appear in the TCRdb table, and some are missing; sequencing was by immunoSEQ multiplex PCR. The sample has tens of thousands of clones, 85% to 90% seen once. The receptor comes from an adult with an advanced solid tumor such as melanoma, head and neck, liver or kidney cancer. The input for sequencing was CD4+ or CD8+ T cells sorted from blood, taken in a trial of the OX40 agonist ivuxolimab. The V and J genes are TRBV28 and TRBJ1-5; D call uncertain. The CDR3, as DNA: TGTGCCAGCAGTTTAAAAGGAGGGAATCAGCCCCAGCATTTT. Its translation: CASSLKGGNQPQHF.